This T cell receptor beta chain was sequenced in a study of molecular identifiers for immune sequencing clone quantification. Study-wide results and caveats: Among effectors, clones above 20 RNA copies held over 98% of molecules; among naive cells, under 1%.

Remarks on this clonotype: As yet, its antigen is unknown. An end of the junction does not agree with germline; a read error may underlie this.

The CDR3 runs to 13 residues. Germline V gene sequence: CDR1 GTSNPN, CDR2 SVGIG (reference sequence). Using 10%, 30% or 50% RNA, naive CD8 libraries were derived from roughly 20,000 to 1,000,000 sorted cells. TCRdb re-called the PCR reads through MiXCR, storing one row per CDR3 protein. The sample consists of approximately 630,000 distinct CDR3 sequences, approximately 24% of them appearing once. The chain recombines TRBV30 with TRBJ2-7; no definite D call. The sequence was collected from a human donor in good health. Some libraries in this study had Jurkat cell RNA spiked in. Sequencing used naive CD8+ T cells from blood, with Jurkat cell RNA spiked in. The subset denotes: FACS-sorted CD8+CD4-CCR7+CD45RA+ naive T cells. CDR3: CAWSAVGYAEQCF. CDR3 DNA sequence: TGTGCCTGGAGTGCTGTGGGGTACGCCGAGCAGTGCTTC.